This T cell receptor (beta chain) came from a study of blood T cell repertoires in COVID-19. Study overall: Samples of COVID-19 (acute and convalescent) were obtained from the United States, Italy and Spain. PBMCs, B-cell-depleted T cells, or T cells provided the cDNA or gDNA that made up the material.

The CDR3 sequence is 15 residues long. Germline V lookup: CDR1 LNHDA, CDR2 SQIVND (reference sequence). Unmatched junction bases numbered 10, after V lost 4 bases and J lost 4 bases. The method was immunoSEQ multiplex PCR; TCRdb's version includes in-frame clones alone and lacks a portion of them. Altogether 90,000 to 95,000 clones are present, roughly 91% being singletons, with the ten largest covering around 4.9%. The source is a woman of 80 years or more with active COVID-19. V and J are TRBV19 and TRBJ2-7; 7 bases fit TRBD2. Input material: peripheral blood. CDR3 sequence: CASSNGRIGGYEQYF. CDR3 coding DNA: TGTGCCAGTAGTAACGGGAGAATCGGGGGGTACGAGCAGTACTTC.